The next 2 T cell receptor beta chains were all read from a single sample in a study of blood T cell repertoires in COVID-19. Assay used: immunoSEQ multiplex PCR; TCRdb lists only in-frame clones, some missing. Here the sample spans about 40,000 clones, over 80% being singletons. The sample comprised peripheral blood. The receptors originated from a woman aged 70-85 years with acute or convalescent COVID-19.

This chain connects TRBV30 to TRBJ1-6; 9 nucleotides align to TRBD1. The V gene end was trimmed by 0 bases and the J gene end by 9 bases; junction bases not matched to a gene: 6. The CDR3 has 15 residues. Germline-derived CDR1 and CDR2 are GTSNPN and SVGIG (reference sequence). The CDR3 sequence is CAWSVGQGRSSPLHF. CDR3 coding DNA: TGTGCCTGGAGTGTAGGACAGGGGCGCTCTTCACCCCTCCACTTT.

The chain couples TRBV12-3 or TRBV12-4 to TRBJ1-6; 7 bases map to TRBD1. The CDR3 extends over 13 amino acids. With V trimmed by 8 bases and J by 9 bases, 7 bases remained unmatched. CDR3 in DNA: TGTGCCAGCGGACAGGTAGGGGGTTCACCCCTCCACTTT. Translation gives CASGQVGGSPLHF.